The 24 T cell receptor beta chains in this list originate from one sample, sequenced in a study of T cell repertoires in cytomegalovirus infection. TCRdb ran MiXCR on the reads and lists one entry per CDR3 protein. The repertoire holds 900,000 to 950,000 distinct CDR3 sequences, with approximately 31% as singletons. The antigens of these receptors remain unknown. This material consisted of cultured CD8+ T cells from PBMCs, taken from culture after CMV antigen stimulation. All receptors come from a human donor in good health (CMV status not recorded). Some clones in this sample may be carry-over from other donors' samples.

A few counts support this clonotype. This sequence joins TRBV4-1 and TRBJ2-5; TRBD2 matches 8 bases. Unmatched junction bases numbered 12, after V lost 8 bases and J lost 4 bases. Germline CDR1 reads MGHRA; CDR2 reads YSYEKL. This CDR3 has 15 amino acids. The CDR3 DNA follows: TGCGCCAGCGTACCTTCGGGGGGGTCGGGAGAGACCCAGTACTTC. Translating gives CASVPSGGSGETQYF.

The table lists this clonotype with a few counts. This sequence joins TRBV5-4 and TRBJ1-2; D unclear. CDR3 length equals 12 residues. Germline values: CDR1 SGHNT, CDR2 YYREEE (reference sequence). Trimming removed 1 base from V and 5 bases from J, with 6 bases in between. CDR3 nucleotides: TGTGCCAGCAGCTTGATTGATTATGGCTACACCTTC. This translates into CASSLIDYGYTF.

This clonotype appeared a few times. This chain connects TRBV28 to TRBJ2-2; 8 bases fit TRBD1. J was trimmed by 3 bases and V by 6 bases; bases with no gene match: 9. This CDR3 comprises 16 residues. Germline values: CDR1 MDHEN, CDR2 SYDVKM. CDR3 amino acids: CASSPWTGRHTGELFF. The CDR3 DNA reads as TGTGCCAGCAGCCCTTGGACAGGGAGGCACACCGGGGAGCTGTTTTTT.

This clonotype was observed at least ten times. This chain uses TRBV12-3 or TRBV12-4 with TRBJ2-7; possible D gene TRBD1, 5 bases. The CDR3 consists of 16 residues. V shed 6 bases and J shed 2 bases, with 20 bases lying between them. The CDR3: CASRQETVLPPYEQYF. CDR3 in DNA: TGTGCCAGCAGACAAGAGACAGTCCTCCCCCCCTACGAGCAGTACTTC.

The rearrangement uses TRBV27 and TRBJ2-7, with TRBD1 identical over 7 bases. Germline V lookup: CDR1 MNHEY, CDR2 SMNVEV (reference sequence). The junction had 7 bases not matched to a gene; V was cut back by 5 bases and J by 6 bases. This CDR3 comprises 13 residues. CDR3 in amino acids: CASSLPTGSEQYF. CDR3 nucleotide sequence: TGTGCCAGCAGTCTGCCGACAGGGAGCGAGCAGTACTTC.

This clonotype was recorded many times. This rearrangement joins TRBV7-6 to TRBJ1-3; D might be TRBD1 (6 bases). Germline V gene lookup returns CDR1 SGHVS and CDR2 FNYEAQ. V shed 5 bases and J shed 0 bases, with 14 bases lying between them. The CDR3 sequence is 16 residues long. This chain's CDR3 is CASSASLTGSGNTIYF. The CDR3 DNA reads TGTGCCAGCAGCGCCTCCTTGACAGGCTCTGGAAACACCATATATTTT.

This clonotype was seen at least ten times. The chain employs TRBV7-2 and TRBJ1-4; unclear D gene. The CDR3 covers 15 residues. CDR1 and CDR2 (germline): SGHTA, FQGNSA. V lost 5 bases to trimming and J lost 3 bases, with 13 bases between them. The CDR3 DNA reads TGTGCCAGCAGCCCAATCGGTCTGGCTAATGAAAAACTGTTTTTT. Translation: CASSPIGLANEKLFF.

The chain recombines TRBV4-3 with TRBJ2-1, with TRBD1 identical over 7 bases. The trim removed 8 bases at V and 2 bases at J, leaving 6 bases unmatched. In germline, CDR1 is LGHNA, CDR2 YSLEER. CDR3 length: 14 amino acids. The CDR3: CASADREAYNEQFF. The CDR3 bases are TGCGCCAGCGCCGACAGGGAAGCCTACAATGAGCAGTTCTTC.

V and J are TRBV6-8 and TRBJ1-4; D perhaps matches TRBD1 (6 bases). V was shortened by 0 bases and J by 6 bases, with 14 bases between the two germline ends. Germline CDR1 MNHGY, CDR2 SAAAGT. The CDR3 contains 16 residues. CDR3 nucleotides: TGTGCCAGCAGTTACTCGTACAGGGTGGTGTATGAAAAACTGTTTTTT. Protein sequence: CASSYSYRVVYEKLFF.

The J gene is TRBJ2-3, the V gene TRBV14; 9 nucleotides line up with TRBD2. The V gene's germline CDR1 is SGHDN and CDR2 FVKESK. The V segment lost 1 base and the J segment 4 bases; nucleotides outside the gene matches: 6. The CDR3 has 16 amino acids. The CDR3 coding sequence is TGTGCCAGCAGCCAAGTCCGGACTAGCGTGGCAGATACGCAGTATTTT. Amino acids: CASSQVRTSVADTQYF.

This clonotype was detected many times. This rearrangement joins TRBV7-2 to TRBJ2-5, with 9 bases aligning to TRBD1. V was clipped by 5 bases and J by 5 bases; unmatched bases: 15. The germline CDR1 and CDR2 sequences are SGHTA and FQGNSA. This CDR3 region has 17 residues. The CDR3 region has the DNA TGTGCCAGCAGCCGACCGGCCCGGGGACAGGGAGGCGAGACCCAGTACTTC. Protein product: CASSRPARGQGGETQYF.

This clonotype was detected ten times or more. J is TRBJ2-5 and V is TRBV7-2; D is perhaps TRBD2 (6 bases). The germline V gene encodes CDR1 SGHTA and CDR2 FQGNSA. V dropped 2 bases and J dropped 5 bases, with 15 bases sitting between them. This CDR3 comprises 15 residues. The CDR3 DNA sequence: TGTGCCAGCAGCTTAACCGCGGGGATTTGGGAGACCCAGTACTTC. Translating gives CASSLTAGIWETQYF.

The chain combines TRBV20-1 with TRBJ2-7; 7 nucleotides match TRBD1. The CDR3 loop spans 15 amino acids. The trim removed 2 bases at V and 3 bases at J, leaving 10 bases unmatched. The germline CDR1 and CDR2 sequences are DFQATT and SNEGSKA (reference sequence). The CDR3 coding sequence is TGCAGTGCTAGACAAAGGGGGCTCAAAGTCTACGAGCAGTACGTC. Residues: CSARQRGLKVYEQYV.

The chain links TRBV6-1 to TRBJ2-2; the D gene is possibly TRBD1 (5 bases). In germline, CDR1 is MNHNS, CDR2 SASEGT. Trimming left V 5 bases short and J 5 bases short, with 18 bases between. The CDR3 is 16 amino acids. CDR3 in amino acids: CASSTGQLGLTGELFF. The CDR3 nucleotides are TGTGCCAGCAGTACAGGACAATTAGGTCTGACCGGGGAGCTGTTTTTT.

The J gene is TRBJ1-2, the V gene TRBV29-1, with TRBD1 matching over 8 bases. V was pared by 8 bases and J by 3 bases, with 8 bases of the junction left unmatched. CDR3 length equals 13 residues. Per the germline V gene, CDR1 is SQVTM and CDR2 is ANQGSEA. The CDR3 nucleotides are TGCAGCACACAGGGGGAGTTGGACTATGGCTACACCTTC. Translation: CSTQGELDYGYTF. The whole variable domain, remainder taken from reference TRBV29-1 and TRBJ1-2, is SAVISQKPSRDICQRGTSLTIQCQVDSQVTMMFWYRQQPGQSLTLIATANQGSEATYESGFVIDKFPISRPNLTFSTLTVSNMSPEDSSIYLCSTQGELDYGYTFGSGTRLTVV.

Only one count was recorded for this clonotype. The chain recombines TRBV6-2 or TRBV6-3 with TRBJ1-2; possibly TRBD1 for D (6 bases). The CDR3 extends over 15 amino acids. Germline V gene lookup returns CDR1 MNHEY and CDR2 SVGEGT. Trimming took off 8 bases at V and 6 bases at J, with 22 bases between the two ends. The CDR3 nucleotides are TGTGCCAGCTGGACAGTCGCATCGTCAATGGATGGCTACACCTTC. Its protein is CASWTVASSMDGYTF.

This chain uses TRBV7-2 with TRBJ2-7, with a weak D call TRBD2 (5 bases). The V and J ends lost 1 base and 4 bases respectively, with 14 bases between them. The germline V gene has CDR1 SGHTA and CDR2 FQGNSA. The CDR3 extends over 15 amino acids. CDR3 protein: CASSLDDPGIYEQYF. CDR3 bases: TGTGCCAGCAGCTTAGATGATCCCGGGATTTACGAGCAGTACTTC.

The rearrangement joins TRBV7-9 to TRBJ2-5; 7 positions agree with TRBD2. The V segment lost 1 base and the J segment 1 base; nucleotides outside the gene matches: 6. The CDR3 spans 16 residues. From germline, CDR1 is SEHNR and CDR2 FQNEAQ (reference sequence). The chain's CDR3 is CASSLVLAATQETQYF. The CDR3 DNA is TGTGCCAGCAGCTTAGTCCTAGCGGCTACCCAAGAGACCCAGTACTTC.

The V call is TRBV4-1, the J call TRBJ2-5; the D gene is possibly TRBD1 (6 bases). This CDR3 spans 15 amino acids. V lost 0 bases and J 7 bases, leaving 15 bases between the germline ends. The germline V gene encodes CDR1 MGHRA and CDR2 YSYEKL. CDR3 residues: CASSQEADRIVTQYF. CDR3 nucleotides: TGCGCCAGCAGCCAAGAAGCAGACAGGATTGTGACCCAGTACTTC.

The chain carries TRBV6-5 and TRBJ2-7; perhaps D is TRBD1 or TRBD2 (5 bases each). Germline V CDR1 and CDR2: MNHEY, SVGAGI. The CDR3 is 14 residues long. V was trimmed by 2 bases and J by 5 bases, leaving 13 bases between them. CDR3 in amino acids: CASSYGTWVDEQYF. The CDR3 DNA sequence: TGTGCCAGCAGTTACGGGACGTGGGTCGACGAGCAGTACTTC.

This clonotype was picked up a small number of times. J is TRBJ1-5 and V is TRBV15, with a weak D call TRBD1 (5 bases). The V gene lost 7 bases and the J gene lost 7 bases, with 20 bases spanning the gap. Looked up from germline, CDR1 is LNHNV and CDR2 is YYDKDF (reference sequence). The CDR3 runs 15 residues. CDR3 nucleotides: TGTGCCACCACAACACTGACCACAGGTTTGCAGCCCCAGCATTTT. This translates into CATTTLTTGLQPQHF.

This clonotype was recorded at least ten times. This chain uses TRBV6-1 with TRBJ1-5; 9 nucleotides line up with TRBD1. Trimming at V came to 7 bases and at J to 5 bases, leaving 9 bases not matched to a gene. The CDR3 is made up of 15 amino acids. Per germline, CDR1 MNHNS and CDR2 SASEGT. The CDR3 loop reads CASNNRGQRHQPQHF. The CDR3 DNA reads TGTGCCAGCAATAACAGGGGGCAGAGGCATCAGCCCCAGCATTTT.

This clonotype was seen ten or more times. The chain recombines TRBV7-6 with TRBJ1-1; 8 positions match TRBD1. CDR1 and CDR2 from the germline V gene are SGHVS and FNYEAQ. With 5 bases clipped from V and 3 bases from J, the junction kept 11 bases outside the gene matches. The length of the CDR3 is 16 residues. This chain's CDR3 is CASSPDRGFLDTEAFF. For the CDR3, the DNA is TGTGCCAGCAGCCCCGACAGGGGCTTTTTGGACACTGAAGCTTTCTTT.

This rearrangement joins TRBV6-5 to TRBJ1-2; no definite D call. The V end lost 5 bases, the J end lost 1 base, and 8 bases lay between the germline ends. Germline lookup yields CDR1 MNHEY and CDR2 SVGAGI. The CDR3 totals 13 residues. CDR3 sequence: CASSHDLNYGYTF. The CDR3 region has the DNA TGTGCCAGCAGTCATGATCTTAACTATGGCTACACCTTC.